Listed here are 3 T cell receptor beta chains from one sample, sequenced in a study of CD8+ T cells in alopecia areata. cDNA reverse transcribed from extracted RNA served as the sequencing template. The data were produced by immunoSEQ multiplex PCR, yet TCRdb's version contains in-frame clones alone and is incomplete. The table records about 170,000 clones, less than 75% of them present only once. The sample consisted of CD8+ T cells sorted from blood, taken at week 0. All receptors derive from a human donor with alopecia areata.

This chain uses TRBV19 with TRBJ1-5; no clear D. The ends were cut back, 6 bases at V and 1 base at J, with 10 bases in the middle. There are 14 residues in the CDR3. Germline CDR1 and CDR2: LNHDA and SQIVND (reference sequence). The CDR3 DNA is TGTGCCAGTAGGAACGGCCTCAGCAATCAGCCCCAGCATTTT. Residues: CASRNGLSNQPQHF.

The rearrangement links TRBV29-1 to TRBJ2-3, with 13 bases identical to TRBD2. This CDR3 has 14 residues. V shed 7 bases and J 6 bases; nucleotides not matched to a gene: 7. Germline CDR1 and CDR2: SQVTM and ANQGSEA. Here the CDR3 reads CSAEGLAGQDTQYF. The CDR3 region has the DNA TGCAGCGCTGAGGGACTAGCGGGGCAGGATACGCAGTATTTT.

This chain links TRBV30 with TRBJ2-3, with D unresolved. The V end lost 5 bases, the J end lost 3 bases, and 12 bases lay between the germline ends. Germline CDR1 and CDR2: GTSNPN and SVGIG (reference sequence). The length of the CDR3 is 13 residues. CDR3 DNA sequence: TGTGCCTGGGTGGGTATTGGGACAGATACGCAGTATTTT. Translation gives CAWVGIGTDTQYF.